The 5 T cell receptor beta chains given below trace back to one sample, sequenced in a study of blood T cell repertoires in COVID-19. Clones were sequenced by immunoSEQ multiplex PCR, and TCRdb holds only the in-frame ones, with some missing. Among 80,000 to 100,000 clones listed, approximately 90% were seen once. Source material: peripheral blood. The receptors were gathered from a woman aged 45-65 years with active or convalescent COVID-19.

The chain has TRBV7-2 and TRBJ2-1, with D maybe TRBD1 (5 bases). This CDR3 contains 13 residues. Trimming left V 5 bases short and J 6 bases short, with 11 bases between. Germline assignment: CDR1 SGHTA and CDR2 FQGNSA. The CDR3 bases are TGTGCCAGCAGCCTCAGACAGTCCAATGAGCAGTTCTTC. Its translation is CASSLRQSNEQFF.

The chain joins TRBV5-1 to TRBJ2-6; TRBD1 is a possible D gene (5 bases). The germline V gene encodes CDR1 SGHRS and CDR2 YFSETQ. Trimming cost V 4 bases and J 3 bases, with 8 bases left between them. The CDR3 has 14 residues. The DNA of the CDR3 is TGCGCCAGCAGCCCAGACAGTGGGGCCAACGTCCTGACTTTC. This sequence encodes CASSPDSGANVLTF. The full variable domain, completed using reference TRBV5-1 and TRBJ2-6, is KAGVTQTPRYLIKTRGQQVTLSCSPISGHRSVSWYQQTPGQGLQFLFEYFSETQRNKGNFPGRFSGRQFSNSRSEMNVSTLELGDSALYLCASSPDSGANVLTFGAGSRLTVL.

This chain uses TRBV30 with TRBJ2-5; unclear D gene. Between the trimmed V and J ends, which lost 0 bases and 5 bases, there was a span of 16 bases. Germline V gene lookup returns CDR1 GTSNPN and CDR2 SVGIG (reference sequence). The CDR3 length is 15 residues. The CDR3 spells CAWSVGSQPGETQYF. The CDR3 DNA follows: TGTGCCTGGAGTGTAGGATCCCAGCCCGGGGAGACCCAGTACTTC. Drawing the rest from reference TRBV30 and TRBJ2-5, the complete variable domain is SQTIHQWPATLVQPVGSPLSLECTVEGTSNPNLYWYRQAAGRGLQLLFYSVGIGQISSEVPQNLSASRPQDRQFILSSKKLLLSDSGFYLCAWSVGSQPGETQYFGPGTRLLVL.

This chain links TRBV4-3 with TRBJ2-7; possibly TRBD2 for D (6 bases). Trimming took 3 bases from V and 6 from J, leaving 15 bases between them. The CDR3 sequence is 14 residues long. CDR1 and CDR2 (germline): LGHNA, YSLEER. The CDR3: CASSHQTDGGEQYF. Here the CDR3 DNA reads TGCGCCAGCAGCCACCAAACGGACGGGGGCGAGCAGTACTTC.

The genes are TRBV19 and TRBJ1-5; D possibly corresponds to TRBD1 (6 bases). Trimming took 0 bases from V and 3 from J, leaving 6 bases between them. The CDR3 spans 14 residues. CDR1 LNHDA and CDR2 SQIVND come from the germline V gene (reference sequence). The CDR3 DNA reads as TGTGCCAGTAGTATAGAGGGGGCCAATCAGCCCCAGCATTTT. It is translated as CASSIEGANQPQHF.